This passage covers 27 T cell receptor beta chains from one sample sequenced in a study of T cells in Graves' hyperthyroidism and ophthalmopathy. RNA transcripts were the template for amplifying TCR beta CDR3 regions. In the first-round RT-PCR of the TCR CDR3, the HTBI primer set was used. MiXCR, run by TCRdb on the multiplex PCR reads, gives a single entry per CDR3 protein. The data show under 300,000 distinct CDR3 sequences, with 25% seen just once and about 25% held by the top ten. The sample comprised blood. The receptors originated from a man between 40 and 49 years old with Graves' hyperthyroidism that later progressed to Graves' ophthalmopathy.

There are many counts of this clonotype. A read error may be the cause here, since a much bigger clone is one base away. The chain's CDR3 is CASNARTGGTGYERYF. The CDR3 region has the DNA TGTGCCAGCAACGCAAGGACAGGGGGAACCGGCTACGAGCGGTACTTC. V usage is TRBV6-1 and J usage is TRBJ2-7; 10 bases align to TRBD1. The CDR3 runs 16 residues. In germline, CDR1 is MNHNS, CDR2 SASEGT.

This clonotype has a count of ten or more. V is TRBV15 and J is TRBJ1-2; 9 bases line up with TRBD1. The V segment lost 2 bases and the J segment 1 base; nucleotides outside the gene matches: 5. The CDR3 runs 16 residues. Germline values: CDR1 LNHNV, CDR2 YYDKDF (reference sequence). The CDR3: CATSRTTGGFNYGYTF. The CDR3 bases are TGTGCCACCAGCAGAACAACAGGGGGCTTTAACTATGGCTACACCTTC.

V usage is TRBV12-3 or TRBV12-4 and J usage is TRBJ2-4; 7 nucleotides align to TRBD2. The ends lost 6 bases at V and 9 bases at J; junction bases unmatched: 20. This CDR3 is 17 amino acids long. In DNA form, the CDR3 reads TGTGCCAGCAGCCGCCCCTCGAGCGGGGTTCCGGATAGCATTCAGTACTTC. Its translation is CASSRPSSGVPDSIQYF.

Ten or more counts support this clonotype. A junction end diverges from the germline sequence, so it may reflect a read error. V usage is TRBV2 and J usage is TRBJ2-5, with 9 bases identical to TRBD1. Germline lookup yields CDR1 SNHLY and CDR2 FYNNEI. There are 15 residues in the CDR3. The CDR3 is CASGEGTGIQETQYF. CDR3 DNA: TGTGCCAGCGGTGAAGGGACAGGGATTCAAGAGACCCAGTACTTC.

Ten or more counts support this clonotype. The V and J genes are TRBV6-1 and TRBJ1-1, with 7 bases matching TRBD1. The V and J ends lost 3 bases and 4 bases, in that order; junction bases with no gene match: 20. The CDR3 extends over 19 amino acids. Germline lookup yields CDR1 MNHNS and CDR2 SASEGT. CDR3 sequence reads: CASSEIGGAGQFLGTEAFF. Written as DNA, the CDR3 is TGTGCCAGCAGTGAGATAGGGGGCGCGGGACAGTTCTTGGGCACTGAAGCTTTCTTT.

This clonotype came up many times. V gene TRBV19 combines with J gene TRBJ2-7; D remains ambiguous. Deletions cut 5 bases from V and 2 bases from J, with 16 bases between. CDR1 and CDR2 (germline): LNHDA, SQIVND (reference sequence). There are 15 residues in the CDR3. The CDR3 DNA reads TGTGCCAGTAGTGCCGGACCCTTGGTGGCCTACGAGCAGTACTTC. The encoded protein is CASSAGPLVAYEQYF.

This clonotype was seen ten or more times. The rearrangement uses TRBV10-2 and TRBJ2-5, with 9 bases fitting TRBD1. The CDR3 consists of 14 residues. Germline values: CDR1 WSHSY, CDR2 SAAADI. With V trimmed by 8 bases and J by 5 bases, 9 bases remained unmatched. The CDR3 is CASEPRTGVETQYF. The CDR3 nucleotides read TGCGCCAGCGAGCCGAGGACAGGGGTCGAGACCCAGTACTTC.

The CDR3 reads CASTKTGRSYEQYF. The CDR3 DNA is TGTGCCAGCACCAAGACAGGGAGGTCCTACGAGCAGTACTTC. This chain uses TRBV6-1 with TRBJ2-7; weak D call: TRBD1 (7 bases). Germline assignment: CDR1 MNHNS and CDR2 SASEGT. The CDR3 sequence is 14 residues long. The V and J ends lost 7 bases and 1 base respectively, with 14 bases between them.

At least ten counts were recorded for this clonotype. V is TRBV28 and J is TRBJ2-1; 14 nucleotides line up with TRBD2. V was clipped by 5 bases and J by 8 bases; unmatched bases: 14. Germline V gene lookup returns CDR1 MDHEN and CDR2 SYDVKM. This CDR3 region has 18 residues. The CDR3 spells CASSGGRTKGLAGDEQFF. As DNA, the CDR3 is TGTGCCAGCAGTGGGGGACGAACCAAGGGACTAGCGGGAGATGAGCAGTTCTTC.

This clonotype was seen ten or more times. The chain's CDR3 is CASQIELAGGYEQYF. The CDR3 DNA is TGCGCCAGCCAAATCGAACTAGCGGGAGGATACGAGCAGTACTTC. This chain joins TRBV10-2 and TRBJ2-7; 12 bases are a match to TRBD2. From germline, CDR1 is WSHSY and CDR2 SAAADI. This CDR3 comprises 15 residues. With V trimmed by 8 bases and J by 4 bases, 9 bases remained unmatched.

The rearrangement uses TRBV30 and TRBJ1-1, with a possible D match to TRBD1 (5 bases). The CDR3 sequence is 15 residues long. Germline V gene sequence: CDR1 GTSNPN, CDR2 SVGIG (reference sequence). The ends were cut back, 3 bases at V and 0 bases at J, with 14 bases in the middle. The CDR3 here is CAWSRLGLLNTEAFF. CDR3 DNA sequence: TGTGCCTGGAGCCGACTGGGACTTCTGAACACTGAAGCTTTCTTT.

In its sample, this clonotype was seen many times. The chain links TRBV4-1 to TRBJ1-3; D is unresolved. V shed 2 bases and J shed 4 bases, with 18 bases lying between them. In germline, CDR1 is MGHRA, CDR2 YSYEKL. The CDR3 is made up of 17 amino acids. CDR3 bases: TGCGCCAGCAGCCAAATGGGCCTCAACCTTCGGGGAAACACCATATATTTT. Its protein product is CASSQMGLNLRGNTIYF.

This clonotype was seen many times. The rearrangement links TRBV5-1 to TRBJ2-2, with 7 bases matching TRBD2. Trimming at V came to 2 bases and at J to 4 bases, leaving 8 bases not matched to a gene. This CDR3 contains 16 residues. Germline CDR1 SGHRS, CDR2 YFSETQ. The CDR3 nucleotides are TGCGCCAGCAGCTTTGCCGGGAGGTCAAGCACCGGGGAGCTGTTTTTT. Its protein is CASSFAGRSSTGELFF.

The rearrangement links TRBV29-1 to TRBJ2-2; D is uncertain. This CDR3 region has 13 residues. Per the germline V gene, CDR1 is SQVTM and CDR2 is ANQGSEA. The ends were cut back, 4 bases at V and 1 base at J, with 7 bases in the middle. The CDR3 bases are TGCAGCGTTGCGGCAGGGAACACCGGGGAGCTGTTTTTT. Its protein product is CSVAAGNTGELFF.

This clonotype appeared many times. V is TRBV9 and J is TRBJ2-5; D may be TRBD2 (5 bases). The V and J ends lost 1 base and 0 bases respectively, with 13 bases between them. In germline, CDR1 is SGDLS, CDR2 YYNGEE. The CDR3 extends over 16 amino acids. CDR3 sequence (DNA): TGTGCCAGCAGCGTATCGAGAGGGAGACACCAAGAGACCCAGTACTTC. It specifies CASSVSRGRHQETQYF. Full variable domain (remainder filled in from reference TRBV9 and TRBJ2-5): DSGVTQTPKHLITATGQRVTLRCSPRSGDLSVYWYQQSLDQGLQFLIQYYNGEERAKGNILERFSAQQFPDLHSELNLSSLELGDSALYFCASSVSRGRHQETQYFGPGTRLLVL.

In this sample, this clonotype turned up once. The CDR3 region is CASAGQYYGYTF. The CDR3 bases are TGTGCCAGCGCGGGACAATATTATGGCTACACCTTC. V is TRBV6-1 and J is TRBJ1-2, with a tentative D call TRBD1 (6 bases). The CDR3 is 12 residues long. Trimming pared 8 bases from V and 5 bases from J, leaving 12 bases between. Per germline, CDR1 MNHNS and CDR2 SASEGT.

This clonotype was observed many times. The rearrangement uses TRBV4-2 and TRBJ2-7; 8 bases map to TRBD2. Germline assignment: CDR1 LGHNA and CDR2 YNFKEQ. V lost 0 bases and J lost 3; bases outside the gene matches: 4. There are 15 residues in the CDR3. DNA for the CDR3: TGTGCCAGCAGCCAAGAGGCGGGGGGAGACTACGAGCAGTACTTC. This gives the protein CASSQEAGGDYEQYF.

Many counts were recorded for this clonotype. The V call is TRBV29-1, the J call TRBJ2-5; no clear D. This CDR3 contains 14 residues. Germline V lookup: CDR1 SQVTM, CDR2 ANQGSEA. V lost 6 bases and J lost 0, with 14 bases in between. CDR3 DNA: TGCAGCGTAAGGATGGTACAGAACCAAGAGACCCAGTACTTC. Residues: CSVRMVQNQETQYF.

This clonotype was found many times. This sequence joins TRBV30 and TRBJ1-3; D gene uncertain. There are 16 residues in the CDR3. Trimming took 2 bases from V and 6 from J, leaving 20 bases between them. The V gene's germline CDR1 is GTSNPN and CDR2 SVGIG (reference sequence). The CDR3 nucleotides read TGTGCCTGGAGTACCCCCGGGAGACGTGGGGTAAACACCATATATTTT. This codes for CAWSTPGRRGVNTIYF.

CDR3 in DNA: TGCAGCGTTGAAGACCCTAACGCGGGGGAGCTGTTTTTT. This encodes CSVEDPNAGELFF. The V and J genes are TRBV29-1 and TRBJ2-2; D gene unclear. The germline V and J ends were trimmed by 0 bases and 8 bases, with 10 bases remaining between them. Germline CDR1 and CDR2: SQVTM and ANQGSEA. The length of the CDR3 is 13 residues.

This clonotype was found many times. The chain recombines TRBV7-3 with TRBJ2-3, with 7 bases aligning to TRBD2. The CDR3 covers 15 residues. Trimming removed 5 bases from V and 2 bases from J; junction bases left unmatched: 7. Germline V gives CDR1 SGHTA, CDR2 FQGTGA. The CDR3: CASSSTGTNTDTQYF. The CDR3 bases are TGTGCCAGCAGCAGCACCGGGACTAACACAGATACGCAGTATTTT.

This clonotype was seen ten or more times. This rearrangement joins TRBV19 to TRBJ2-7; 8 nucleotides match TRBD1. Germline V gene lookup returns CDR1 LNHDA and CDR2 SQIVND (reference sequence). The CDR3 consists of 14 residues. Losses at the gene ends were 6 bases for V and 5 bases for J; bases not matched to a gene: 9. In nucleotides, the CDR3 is TGTGCCAGTAGGCCTCGACAGGGGAGCAACGAGCAGTACTTC. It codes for CASRPRQGSNEQYF.

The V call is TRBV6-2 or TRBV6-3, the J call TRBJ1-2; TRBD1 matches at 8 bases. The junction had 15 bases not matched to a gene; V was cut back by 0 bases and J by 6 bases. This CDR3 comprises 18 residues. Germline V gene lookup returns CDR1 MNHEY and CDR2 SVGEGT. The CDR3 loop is CASSYSIYSEDRVDGYTF. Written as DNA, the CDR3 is TGTGCCAGCAGTTACTCCATCTACTCAGAGGACAGGGTCGATGGCTACACCTTC.

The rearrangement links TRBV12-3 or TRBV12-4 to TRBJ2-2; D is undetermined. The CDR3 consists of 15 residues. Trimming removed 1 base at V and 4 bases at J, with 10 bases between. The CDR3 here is CASSLGVDGTGELFF. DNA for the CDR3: TGTGCCAGCAGTTTAGGGGTAGACGGCACCGGGGAGCTGTTTTTT.

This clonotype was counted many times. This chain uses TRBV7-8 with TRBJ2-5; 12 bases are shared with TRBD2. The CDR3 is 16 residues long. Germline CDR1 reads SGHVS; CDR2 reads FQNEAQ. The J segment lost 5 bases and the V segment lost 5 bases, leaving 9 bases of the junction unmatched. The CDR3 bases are TGTGCCAGCAGCCCCCGACTAGCGGGAGTGGTGGAGACCCAGTACTTC. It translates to CASSPRLAGVVETQYF. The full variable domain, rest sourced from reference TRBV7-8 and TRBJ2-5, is GAGVSQSPRYKVAKRGQDVALRCDPISGHVSLFWYQQALGQGPEFLTYFQNEAQLDKSGLPSDRFFAERPEGSVSTLKIQRTQQEDSAVYLCASSPRLAGVVETQYFGPGTRLLVL.

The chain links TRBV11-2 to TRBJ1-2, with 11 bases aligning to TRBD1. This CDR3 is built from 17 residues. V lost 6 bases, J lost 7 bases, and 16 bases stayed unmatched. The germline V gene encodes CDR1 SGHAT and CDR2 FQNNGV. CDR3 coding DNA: TGTGCCAGCAGTTCTACCTTAGGGACAGGGGGGGTCGGTGGCTACACCTTC. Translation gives CASSSTLGTGGVGGYTF.

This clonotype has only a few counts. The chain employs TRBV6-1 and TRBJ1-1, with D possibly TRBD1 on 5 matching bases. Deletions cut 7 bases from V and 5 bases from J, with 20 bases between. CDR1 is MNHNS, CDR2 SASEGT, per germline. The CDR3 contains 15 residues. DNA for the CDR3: TGTGCCAGCACCTCGCGCTCGAGGGGCCAGACTGAAGCTTTCTTT. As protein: CASTSRSRGQTEAFF.